The 18 T cell receptor beta chains presented below share a single source sample, sequenced in a study of cytomegalovirus exposure and HLA in healthy donors. A multiplex PCR was run with 60 Vbeta primers and 13 Jbeta primers. This table comes from immunoSEQ multiplex PCR, and its TCRdb copy is limited to in-frame clones, with some not included. Among 150,000 to 180,000 clones listed, roughly 80% were seen once. Sequences were obtained from PBMCs. These receptors all come from a man younger than 30 in good health and CMV-seronegative.

V usage is TRBV6-5 and J usage is TRBJ1-1; D gene uncertain. The CDR3 totals 14 residues. Trimming took 0 bases from V and 5 from J, leaving 10 bases between them. Germline-derived CDR1 and CDR2 are MNHEY and SVGAGI. CDR3 nucleotides: TGTGCCAGCAGTTACTCGGCCCCGGGAACTGAAGCTTTCTTT. Encoded protein: CASSYSAPGTEAFF.

This chain joins TRBV21-1 and TRBJ2-7; the table's D call of TRBD1 was not tested on the DNA. TRBV21-1 is a known pseudogene. This CDR3 comprises 15 residues. The CDR3 protein is CASSKGRTGRYEQYF. In DNA form, the CDR3 reads TGTGCCAGCAGCAAAGGTCGGACAGGCCGCTACGAGCAGTACTTC.

This clone occurred once. The rearrangement uses TRBV9 and TRBJ2-7, with 7 bases that match TRBD2. The CDR3 spans 14 residues. Trimming removed 7 bases from V and 2 bases from J; junction bases left unmatched: 9. Germline V gives CDR1 SGDLS, CDR2 YYNGEE. CDR3 in DNA: TGTGCCAGCGGTGTCGGCGGGGGAACCTACGAGCAGTACTTC. Its translation is CASGVGGGTYEQYF.

The chain couples TRBV29-1 to TRBJ2-7; 12 nucleotides line up with TRBD1. CDR1 SQVTM and CDR2 ANQGSEA come from the germline V gene. CDR3 size: 15 residues. Trimming took 2 bases from V and 3 from J; bases not matched to a gene: 5. The CDR3 DNA reads TGCAGCGTTGAAAGTGGGACAGGGGGCGGCTACGAGCAGTACTTC. Translating gives CSVESGTGGGYEQYF.

The gene calls are TRBV5-1 and TRBJ2-6; TRBD1 might be the D (5 bases). The CDR3 runs to 15 residues. V was clipped by 0 bases and J by 1 base, with 5 bases between them. Germline CDR1 and CDR2: SGHRS and YFSETQ. Written as DNA, the CDR3 is TGCGCCAGCAGCTTGGAGGGGTCTGGGGCCAACGTCCTGACTTTC. This sequence encodes CASSLEGSGANVLTF.

This chain connects TRBV18 to TRBJ1-1; possibly TRBD1 for D (5 bases). The V and J ends lost 2 bases and 1 base respectively, with 8 bases between them. Germline V gene data show CDR1 as KGHSH and CDR2 as LQKENI. CDR3 length equals 14 residues. This CDR3 is CASSPTGGNTEAFF. For the CDR3, the DNA is TGTGCCAGCTCACCAACGGGGGGGAACACTGAAGCTTTCTTT. Drawing the rest from reference TRBV18 and TRBJ1-1, the complete variable domain is NAGVMQNPRHLVRRRGQEARLRCSPMKGHSHVYWYRQLPEEGLKFMVYLQKENIIDESGMPKERFSAEFPKEGPSILRIQQVVRGDSAAYFCASSPTGGNTEAFFGQGTRLTVV.

The CDR3 bases are TGCGCCAGCAGCCAAGATGGAGGAGCAAAGGGGGCTTTTGGAAACACCATATATTTT. Translating it yields CASSQDGGAKGAFGNTIYF. V is TRBV4-3 and J is TRBJ1-3, with 7 bases lining up with TRBD1. CDR1 is LGHNA and CDR2 is YSLEER in the germline V gene. The CDR3 has 19 residues. The V gene end was trimmed by 0 bases and the J gene end by 3 bases; junction bases not matched to a gene: 14.

The rearrangement joins TRBV7-2 to TRBJ2-5, with D perhaps TRBD1 (5 bases). The CDR3 is 13 amino acids. Germline CDR1 and CDR2: SGHTA and FQGNSA. V was clipped by 1 base and J by 4 bases, with 7 bases between them. The CDR3 nucleotides are TGTGCCAGCAGCTTAGATCAGGGAGAGACCCAGTACTTC. Translation: CASSLDQGETQYF.

V and J are TRBV11-2 and TRBJ2-7; 9 nucleotides line up with TRBD2. Trimming removed 6 bases from V and 0 bases from J; junction bases left unmatched: 18. Germline-derived CDR1 and CDR2 are SGHAT and FQNNGV. There are 19 residues in the CDR3. The CDR3 region is CASRSSTGAGGTLSYEQYF. The CDR3 DNA reads TGTGCCAGCAGGTCCTCCACAGGAGCGGGAGGAACTCTCTCCTACGAGCAGTACTTC.

This chain uses TRBV13 with TRBJ2-2; 7 nucleotides match TRBD2. J gave up 1 base and V 6 bases, and 11 bases lay outside the gene matches. Germline lookup yields CDR1 PRHDT and CDR2 FYEKMQ (reference sequence). The CDR3 extends over 17 amino acids. CDR3 DNA sequence: TGTGCCAGCAGAGGTGTTCGGGAGGCTGAGAACACCGGGGAGCTGTTTTTT. It yields the protein CASRGVREAENTGELFF.

The CDR3 protein is CATSLAGEADTQYF. CDR3 nucleotide sequence: TGCGCCACCTCGCTAGCGGGAGAGGCAGATACGCAGTATTTT. The chain employs TRBV10-1 and TRBJ2-3; 10 bases line up with TRBD2. The V gene end was trimmed by 10 bases and the J gene end by 4 bases; junction bases not matched to a gene: 8. The CDR3 totals 14 residues. The V gene's germline CDR1 is WNHNN and CDR2 SYGVQD (reference sequence).

This clone was seen a few times. The gene calls are TRBV6-5 and TRBJ2-2; no clear D gene. This CDR3 contains 13 residues. Germline V lookup: CDR1 MNHEY, CDR2 SVGAGI. V lost 2 bases, J lost 1 base, and 2 bases lay in between. The CDR3: CASSYQNTGELFF. CDR3 DNA sequence: TGTGCCAGCAGTTACCAGAACACCGGGGAGCTGTTTTTT.

This clone was recorded a few times. This chain uses TRBV11-3 with TRBJ2-5; TRBD2 aligns across 8 bases. The end of the DNA fits TRBJ2-7 better, so the J call may be wrong. The CDR3 runs to 15 residues. CDR1 is SGHNT and CDR2 is YENEEA in the germline V gene. The CDR3, as DNA: TGTGCCAGCAGCTTAGGAACTAGCGGCTCCTACGAGCAGTACTTC. As protein: CASSLGTSGSYEQYF.

The chain combines TRBV28 with TRBJ1-5; D is uncertain. The CDR3 totals 12 residues. Germline V lookup: CDR1 MDHEN, CDR2 SYDVKM. With 7 bases removed from V and 7 bases from J, the gap between germline ends came to 11 bases. The CDR3 is CASNLQRQPQHF. The CDR3 coding sequence is TGTGCCAGCAACTTACAGCGGCAGCCCCAGCATTTT.

In its sample, this clone was seen once. The V and J genes are TRBV10-2 and TRBJ1-4; D is unresolved. The CDR3 sequence is 13 residues long. Germline-derived CDR1 and CDR2 are WSHSY and SAAADI. The V end was cut by 2 bases, the J end by 5 bases, with 6 bases between. CDR3 loop: CASSEQANEKLFF. As DNA, the CDR3 is TGCGCCAGCAGTGAGCAAGCGAATGAAAAACTGTTTTTT.

This clone was counted once. The chain employs TRBV10-3 and TRBJ1-4; D unclear. V was clipped by 0 bases and J by 7 bases, with 12 bases between them. The CDR3 has 15 amino acids. CDR1 is ENHRY, CDR2 SYGVKD, per germline. This chain's CDR3 is CAISESVGPSEKLFF. The CDR3 DNA reads as TGTGCCATCAGTGAGTCTGTAGGCCCTAGTGAAAAACTGTTTTTT.

This clone has a handful of counts. This rearrangement joins TRBV6-1 to TRBJ2-7; a possible D gene is TRBD2 (6 bases). This CDR3 is 15 amino acids long. CDR1 is MNHNS, CDR2 SASEGT, per germline. Trimming cost V 0 bases and J 4 bases, with 13 bases left between them. The CDR3: CASSEAEGTGYEQYF. In DNA form, the CDR3 reads TGTGCCAGCAGTGAAGCGGAGGGGACGGGGTACGAGCAGTACTTC.

The chain carries TRBV5-1 and TRBJ1-4; D ambiguous. The length of the CDR3 is 14 residues. CDR1 SGHRS and CDR2 YFSETQ come from the germline V gene. V was shortened by 7 bases and J by 3 bases, with 13 bases between the two germline ends. The CDR3 DNA sequence: TGCGCCAGCGCCCCGACAAGCCCTAATGAAAAACTGTTTTTT. It specifies CASAPTSPNEKLFF.